A selection of T cell receptor beta chains follows, all from one sample in a study of blood T cells in healthy people across ages. TCRdb redid the calling of the 5' RACE reads with MiXCR, one entry per CDR3 protein. The sample contains hundreds of thousands of distinct CDR3 sequences, roughly 31% of which appear only once. The material sequenced was blood. All receptors come from a woman older than 75 in good health. The CDR3 runs from the conserved cysteine through the conserved F or W. D genes are given only for firm matches. Size is stated for part of the rows, as once, few or many counts, or as a class when the clone is expanded.

clone_size j_call d_call v_call cdr3_aa cdr3_nt
many TRBJ2-7 NA TRBV18 CASSTRQDFVDEQYF TGTGCCAGCTCGACCCGGCAGGACTTTGTGGACGAGCAGTACTTC
few TRBJ1-4 NA TRBV6-5 CASSYSTGLANEKLFF TGTGCCAGCAGTTACTCAACAGGGCTGGCTAATGAAAAACTGTTTTTT
many TRBJ2-1 NA TRBV6-6 CASSFRSGYEQFF TGTGCCAGCAGTTTCAGGAGCGGTTATGAGCAGTTCTTC
few TRBJ2-4 NA TRBV3-1 CASSRAVLAKNIQYF TGTGCCAGCAGTCGTGCCGTGCTAGCCAAAAACATTCAGTACTTC
NA TRBJ1-1 NA TRBV7-9 CASSLLQGVSTEAFF TGTGCCAGCAGCCTATTACAGGGAGTGAGCACTGAAGCTTTCTTT
NA TRBJ2-7 NA TRBV20-1 CSARRGHEQYF TGCAGTGCTAGAAGGGGCCACGAGCAGTACTTC
NA TRBJ1-1 TRBD1 TRBV20-1 CCAPDRGAMNTEAFF TGCTGTGCCCCGGACAGGGGAGCGATGAACACTGAAGCTTTCTTT
many TRBJ2-1 NA TRBV20-1 CSARGGRASYNEQFF TGCAGTGCTAGAGGTGGCAGGGCATCCTACAATGAGCAGTTCTTC
NA TRBJ1-2 NA TRBV20-1 CSATQGGNGYTF TGCAGTGCTACCCAAGGGGGGAATGGCTACACCTTC
NA TRBJ1-2 TRBD1 TRBV4-1 CASSQDEQGQDRPYGYTF TGCGCCAGCAGCCAAGATGAACAGGGGCAAGATCGGCCCTATGGCTACACCTTC
many TRBJ2-5 TRBD2 TRBV7-9 CASSSTGLVKETQYF TGTGCCAGCAGCAGCACGGGACTAGTGAAAGAGACCCAGTACTTC
many TRBJ1-5 NA TRBV12-3/TRBV12-4 CASSAQGRRYQPQHF TGTGCCAGCAGTGCTCAGGGGCGGAGGTATCAGCCCCAGCATTTT
many TRBJ1-5 NA TRBV7-9 CASSLQGSNQPQHF TGCGCCAGCAGCCTTCAGGGATCCAATCAGCCCCAGCATTTT
many TRBJ2-7 TRBD1 TRBV7-2 CASSLRWTDRGYEQYF TGTGCCAGCAGCTTACGTTGGACGGACAGGGGCTACGAGCAGTACTTC
many TRBJ2-3 TRBD2 TRBV6-1 CAPWASGGSLTSTDTQYF TGTGCCCCCTGGGCTAGCGGGGGGTCCTTAACTAGCACAGATACGCAGTATTTT
NA TRBJ2-3 NA TRBV29-1 CSVEDLNPGADTQYF TGCAGCGTTGAAGATCTTAACCCGGGGGCAGATACGCAGTATTTT
once TRBJ1-5 TRBD1 TRBV2 CASSPGQVSNQPQHF TGTGCCAGCAGTCCGGGACAGGTCAGTAATCAGCCCCAGCATTTT
NA TRBJ2-1 NA TRBV5-1 CASSFPQGIDEQFF TGCGCCAGCAGCTTCCCCCAGGGGATCGATGAGCAGTTCTTC
few TRBJ2-1 TRBD2 TRBV29-1 CSVSGSSGRGDEQFF TGCAGCGTTAGTGGATCGAGCGGGAGGGGCGATGAGCAGTTCTTC
NA TRBJ2-5 NA TRBV7-9 CAPRRGTQYF TGTGCCCCCCGGCGGGGGACCCAGTACTTC
NA TRBJ1-1 NA TRBV6-1 CASSLTGFTEAFF TGTGCCAGCAGCCTGACAGGATTCACTGAAGCTTTCTTT
NA TRBJ1-4 NA TRBV5-1 CASSDGTLTNEKLFF TGCGCCAGCAGCGATGGTACCCTAACTAATGAAAAACTGTTTTTT
few TRBJ2-1 TRBD2 TRBV24-1 CAAGGLGYNEQFF TGTGCCGCGGGGGGATTGGGCTACAATGAGCAGTTCTTC